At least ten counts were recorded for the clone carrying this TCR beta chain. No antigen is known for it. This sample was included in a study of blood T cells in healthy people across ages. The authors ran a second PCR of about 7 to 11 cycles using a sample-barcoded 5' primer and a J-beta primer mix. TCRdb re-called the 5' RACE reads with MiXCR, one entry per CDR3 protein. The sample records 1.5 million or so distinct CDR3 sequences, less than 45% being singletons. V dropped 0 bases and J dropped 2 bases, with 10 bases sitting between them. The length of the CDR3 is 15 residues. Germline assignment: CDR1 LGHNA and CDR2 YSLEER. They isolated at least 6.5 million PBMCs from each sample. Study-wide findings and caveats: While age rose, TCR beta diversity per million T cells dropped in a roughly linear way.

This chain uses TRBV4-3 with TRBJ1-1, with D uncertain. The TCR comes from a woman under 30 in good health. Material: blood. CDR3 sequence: CASSQDGSRNTEAFF. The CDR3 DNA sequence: TGCGCCAGCAGCCAAGATGGGTCAAGAAACACTGAAGCTTTCTTT.